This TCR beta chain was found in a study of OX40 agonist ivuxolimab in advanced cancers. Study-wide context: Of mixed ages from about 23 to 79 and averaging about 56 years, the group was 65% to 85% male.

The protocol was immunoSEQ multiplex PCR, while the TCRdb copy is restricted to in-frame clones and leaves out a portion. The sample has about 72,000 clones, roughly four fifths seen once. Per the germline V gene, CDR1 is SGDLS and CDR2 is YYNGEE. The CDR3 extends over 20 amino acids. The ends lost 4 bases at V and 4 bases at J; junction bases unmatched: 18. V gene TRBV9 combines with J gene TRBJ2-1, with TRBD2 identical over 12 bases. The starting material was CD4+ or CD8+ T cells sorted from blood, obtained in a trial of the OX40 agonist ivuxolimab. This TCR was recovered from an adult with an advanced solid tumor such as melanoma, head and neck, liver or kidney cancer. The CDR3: CASSPHQHKTSGSLYNEQFF. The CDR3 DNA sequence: TGTGCCAGCAGCCCGCACCAACACAAGACTAGCGGGAGTTTGTACAATGAGCAGTTCTTC.